These 19 T cell receptor beta chains were all obtained from the same sample, sequenced in a study of blood T cells in healthy people across ages. A second about 7 to 11 cycle PCR used barcoded and J-beta primers. From the 5' RACE reads, TCRdb called clonotypes with MiXCR, one entry per CDR3 protein. This sample has over 750,000 distinct CDR3 sequences, with roughly 25% found just once. The sample was also linked to a second study, of T cells of mothers and their children.

Input material: blood. The receptors shown here come from a boy younger than 18 in good health.

Notes on this clonotype: Sequence at one end of the junction differs from germline and may be a read error. The CDR3 nucleotides are TGTGCCAGCAGCTTGGTAGGGGACTACGAGCAGTGCTTC. This encodes CASSLVGDYEQCF. The V gene is TRBV5-4, the J gene TRBJ2-7, with 7 bases fitting TRBD2. This CDR3 is 13 amino acids long. Germline-derived CDR1 and CDR2 are SGHNT and YYREEE (reference sequence).

J is TRBJ2-7 and V is TRBV24-1; a possible D gene is TRBD1 (6 bases). There are 16 residues in the CDR3. With 2 bases removed from V and 2 bases from J, the gap between germline ends came to 15 bases. Per the germline V gene, CDR1 is KGHDR and CDR2 is SFDVKD. CDR3 nucleotides: TGTGCCACCAGTGATTCACCGGGCACAGGGCCCTACGAGCAGTACTTC. Protein sequence: CATSDSPGTGPYEQYF.

The DNA for the CDR3 is TGCAGTGCTGTCACCGGGACAGGCACAAACGAGCAGTACTTC. Amino acids: CSAVTGTGTNEQYF. The chain has TRBV20-1 and TRBJ2-7; 8 positions agree with TRBD1. Germline V gene data show CDR1 as DFQATT and CDR2 as SNEGSKA (reference sequence). This CDR3 has 14 amino acids. The V and J ends lost 5 bases and 5 bases, in that order; junction bases with no gene match: 11.

CDR3 loop: CASSLAGGKSYNEQFF. CDR3 sequence (DNA): TGTGCCAGCAGCTTAGCTGGCGGGAAGTCCTACAATGAGCAGTTCTTC. The chain recombines TRBV7-8 with TRBJ2-1; possible D gene TRBD2, 6 bases. The CDR3 sequence is 16 residues long. V was pared by 0 bases and J by 1 base, with 10 bases between. Germline-derived CDR1 and CDR2 are SGHVS and FQNEAQ.

V is TRBV10-3 and J is TRBJ2-1; TRBD1 matches at 7 bases. Germline V gives CDR1 ENHRY, CDR2 SYGVKD. The V gene end was trimmed by 6 bases and the J gene end by 2 bases; junction bases not matched to a gene: 7. The CDR3 runs 15 residues. CDR3 amino acids: CAIRPTGAAYNEQFF. CDR3 sequence (DNA): TGTGCCATCAGGCCTACAGGGGCCGCCTACAATGAGCAGTTCTTC.

J is TRBJ1-1 and V is TRBV6-6; D perhaps matches TRBD1 (5 bases). The V end was cut by 6 bases, the J end by 0 bases, with 14 bases between. The CDR3 has 15 residues. In germline, CDR1 is MNHNY, CDR2 SVGAGI (reference sequence). CDR3 sequence reads: CASRAPGPLNTEAFF. The CDR3 DNA reads as TGTGCCAGCAGAGCCCCGGGACCGCTGAACACTGAAGCTTTCTTT.

This clonotype was counted a single time. J is TRBJ1-1 and V is TRBV5-1, with unresolved D. V lost 6 bases and J 10 bases, leaving 22 bases between the germline ends. The CDR3 runs to 14 residues. CDR1 and CDR2 (germline): SGHRS, YFSETQ. CDR3 nucleotides: TGCGCCAGCAACTCAGTTCCTCCTGCTCTAGTAGCTTTCTTT. Translated: CASNSVPPALVAFF.

This chain connects TRBV20-1 to TRBJ2-5, with D uncertain. The DNA end lines up better with TRBJ2-7; the J call may be wrong. CDR1 DFQATT and CDR2 SNEGSKA come from the germline V gene (reference sequence). The CDR3 consists of 14 residues. The CDR3 region has the DNA TGCAGTGCTAGAGATAAGGGCCGATCCTACGAGCAGTACTTC. Protein sequence: CSARDKGRSYEQYF.

This clonotype was seen many times. The junction differs from germline at one of its ends, possibly a read error. The chain uses TRBV7-7 and TRBJ2-5; tentative D call: TRBD2 (5 bases). This CDR3 has 15 amino acids. CDR1 and CDR2 from the germline V gene are SSHAT and FNYEAQ (reference sequence). Here the CDR3 reads CASSVGLAGQETQYF. In nucleotides, the CDR3 is TGTGCTAGCAGCGTGGGCCTTGCGGGTCAAGAGACCCAGTACTTC.

The chain links TRBV20-1 to TRBJ2-5; 10 bases are shared with TRBD1. Looked up from germline, CDR1 is DFQATT and CDR2 is SNEGSKA (reference sequence). CDR3 length equals 13 residues. Trimming at V came to 5 bases and at J to 7 bases, leaving 7 bases not matched to a gene. The CDR3 spells CSAWTGGYGTQYF. CDR3 nucleotide sequence: TGCAGTGCTTGGACAGGGGGTTATGGGACCCAGTACTTC.

In its sample, this clonotype was seen a few times. The chain combines TRBV6-5 with TRBJ2-5; D is unresolved. The J call may be in error: the DNA end matches TRBJ2-7 better. In germline, CDR1 is MNHEY, CDR2 SVGAGI. The CDR3 sequence is 14 residues long. CDR3 amino acids: CASSYSSMRYEQYF. As DNA, the CDR3 is TGTGCCAGCAGTTACTCATCTATGCGGTACGAGCAGTACTTC.

This clonotype was counted between two and nine times. The chain employs TRBV3-1 and TRBJ1-2; D gene uncertain. This CDR3 contains 14 residues. The V and J ends lost 1 base and 1 base respectively, with 7 bases between them. Germline loops: CDR1 LGHDT, CDR2 YNNKEL (reference sequence). CDR3 sequence (DNA): TGTGCCAGCAGCCAAGGGCAGAATAACTATGGCTACACCTTC. This translates into CASSQGQNNYGYTF.

In its sample, this clonotype was seen a few times. The rearrangement joins TRBV24-1 to TRBJ2-5; tentatively, D is TRBD1 (5 bases). The DNA matches TRBJ2-1 better at its end, which makes the J call doubtful. Germline lookup yields CDR1 KGHDR and CDR2 SFDVKD. The CDR3 covers 12 residues. CDR3: CASSREPNEQFF. The DNA for the CDR3 is TGTGCCAGCAGCAGGGAACCCAATGAGCAGTTCTTC.

The V call is TRBV7-9, the J call TRBJ1-1, with no clear D. The CDR3 spans 12 residues. CDR1 is SEHNR, CDR2 FQNEAQ, per germline (reference sequence). Trimming shortened V by 2 bases and J by 4 bases, and 5 bases separated the two germline ends. The CDR3 here is CASSLSFTEAFF. In DNA, the CDR3 is TGTGCCAGCAGCTTAAGTTTCACTGAAGCTTTCTTT.

The V gene is TRBV13, the J gene TRBJ2-4; D assignment may be TRBD1 or TRBD2 (5 bases each). Trimming stripped 5 bases from V and 1 base from J, with 18 bases between. The CDR3 is 17 amino acids. CDR1 and CDR2 (germline): PRHDT, FYEKMQ (reference sequence). This CDR3 reads CASSHTRGQGAKNIQYF. The CDR3 nucleotides read TGTGCCAGCAGCCACACGAGGGGCCAAGGGGCCAAAAACATTCAGTACTTC.

This clonotype came up a few times. This chain links TRBV11-2 with TRBJ2-7; D is perhaps TRBD1 (6 bases). The CDR3 is made up of 13 amino acids. Germline values: CDR1 SGHAT, CDR2 FQNNGV. V lost 4 bases to trimming and J lost 3 bases, with 10 bases between them. The DNA for the CDR3 is TGTGCCAGCAGCTGGGGGCATGACTACGAGCAGTACTTC. Translated: CASSWGHDYEQYF.

This clonotype was observed a handful of times. The chain carries TRBV12-3 or TRBV12-4 and TRBJ1-2, with a possible D match to TRBD1 (5 bases). This CDR3 is 14 amino acids long. Deletions cut 8 bases from V and 5 bases from J, with 18 bases between. The CDR3 loop is CASQPPGGLYGYTF. The CDR3 DNA sequence: TGTGCCAGCCAGCCCCCCGGGGGTTTGTATGGCTACACCTTC.

V gene TRBV28 combines with J gene TRBJ2-5; possible D gene TRBD1, 5 bases. The DNA end favors TRBJ2-7, so the J call may be wrong. The CDR3 is 13 residues long. CDR1 and CDR2 from the germline V gene are MDHEN and SYDVKM. The chain's CDR3 is CASRPNDSYEQYF. The DNA for the CDR3 is TGTGCCAGCAGACCTAATGACAGTTACGAGCAGTACTTC.

This clonotype appeared a few times. This sequence joins TRBV12-3 or TRBV12-4 and TRBJ1-1, with 9 nucleotides matching TRBD1. V lost 2 bases to trimming and J lost 2 bases; unmatched junction nucleotides: 3. This CDR3 has 15 residues. CDR3 nucleotide sequence: TGTGCCAGCAGTTTACAGACAGGGGGTAACACTGAAGCTTTCTTT. This gives the protein CASSLQTGGNTEAFF.